This T cell receptor beta chain is drawn from a study of cytomegalovirus exposure and HLA in healthy donors. Whole-study findings and limits: 150 or so TCR beta chains were listed as cytomegalovirus-associated.

This clone was recorded only once. What it binds is unknown. PCR amplification relied on 60 Vbeta primers (plus 13 Jbeta primers). This table comes from immunoSEQ multiplex PCR, and its TCRdb copy is limited to in-frame clones, with some not included. Of around 120,000 clones listed, around 78% are singletons. Trimming at V came to 2 bases and at J to 6 bases, leaving 4 bases not matched to a gene. The CDR3 is 14 amino acids. The germline CDR1 and CDR2 sequences are KGHSH and LQKENI. The specimen was PBMCs. J is TRBJ2-4 and V is TRBV18; 7 positions agree with TRBD1. This TCR came from a middle-aged woman in good health and CMV-seronegative. The CDR3 DNA reads TGTGCCAGCTCACCAAAGGGACAGTCAAACATTCAGTACTTC. Translated: CASSPKGQSNIQYF. Supplemented by reference TRBV18 and TRBJ2-4, the full variable domain reads NAGVMQNPRHLVRRRGQEARLRCSPMKGHSHVYWYRQLPEEGLKFMVYLQKENIIDESGMPKERFSAEFPKEGPSILRIQQVVRGDSAAYFCASSPKGQSNIQYFGAGTRLSVL.